These 14 T cell receptor beta chains originate from one sample sequenced in a study of blood T cells in healthy people across ages. A second PCR of about 6 to 12 cycles used a sample-barcoded 5' primer and a J-beta primer mix. TCRdb called the 5' RACE reads again in MiXCR, with one record for every CDR3 protein. The table lists a few hundred thousand distinct CDR3 sequences, about 28% of them singletons. These sequences were also reported in another study, on T cells of mothers and their children.

Input material: blood. The receptors shown here come from a boy between 2 and 15 years old in good health.

This clonotype has a handful of counts. This chain links TRBV9 with TRBJ2-2; 7 nucleotides match TRBD2. V shed 0 bases, J shed 6 bases, and the junction held 5 bases outside the gene matches. The germline gives CDR1 SGDLS, CDR2 YYNGEE. The CDR3 has 15 residues. As DNA, the CDR3 is TGTGCCAGCAGCGTAGACGGGAGGTCCTCCGGGGAGCTGTTTTTT. Residues: CASSVDGRSSGELFF. Drawing the rest from reference TRBV9 and TRBJ2-2, the complete variable domain is DSGVTQTPKHLITATGQRVTLRCSPRSGDLSVYWYQQSLDQGLQFLIQYYNGEERAKGNILERFSAQQFPDLHSELNLSSLELGDSALYFCASSVDGRSSGELFFGEGSRLTVL.

The rearrangement joins TRBV12-3 or TRBV12-4 to TRBJ2-2, with TRBD2 matching 12 bases. J gave up 6 bases and V 6 bases, and 8 bases lay outside the gene matches. This CDR3 has 16 amino acids. CDR3 bases: TGTGCCAGCAGCACACTAGCGGGGGGTTCCGCCGGGGAGCTGTTTTTT. Its protein is CASSTLAGGSAGELFF.

The chain has TRBV19 and TRBJ1-5, with 7 bases fitting TRBD1. V was clipped by 10 bases and J by 5 bases; unmatched bases: 11. Germline loops: CDR1 LNHDA, CDR2 SQIVND (reference sequence). This CDR3 has 14 residues. The chain's CDR3 is CATTRDSGYQPQHF. The CDR3 DNA follows: TGTGCCACCACCCGGGACAGCGGGTATCAGCCCCAGCATTTT. The whole variable domain, filled in from reference TRBV19 and TRBJ1-5, reads DGGITQSPKYLFRKEGQNVTLSCEQNLNHDAMYWYRQDPGQGLRLIYYSQIVNDFQKGDIAEGYSVSREKKESFPLTVTSAQKNPTAFYLCATTRDSGYQPQHFGDGTRLSIL.

This clonotype was detected ten times or more. The chain has TRBV24-1 and TRBJ2-2; 7 bases are a match to TRBD2. Germline trimming cut 3 bases from V and 6 bases from J; bases unmatched to any gene: 3. Germline V gene lookup returns CDR1 KGHDR and CDR2 SFDVKD. CDR3 length equals 14 residues. This CDR3 is CATSDPRGAGELFF. For the CDR3, the DNA is TGTGCCACCAGTGATCCTCGGGGGGCCGGGGAGCTGTTTTTT.

The table lists this clonotype with a few counts. CDR3 region: CSARQTSGTVRTQYF. In DNA form, the CDR3 reads TGCAGTGCTAGACAGACTAGCGGGACGGTTCGGACCCAGTACTTC. This chain joins TRBV20-1 and TRBJ2-5; 11 bases match TRBD2. CDR3 length: 15 amino acids. Germline V CDR1 and CDR2: DFQATT, SNEGSKA (reference sequence). V was pared by 2 bases and J by 7 bases, with 9 bases of the junction left unmatched.

This clonotype appeared a few times. The V call is TRBV20-1, the J call TRBJ2-3, with 9 bases matching TRBD1. Germline CDR1 DFQATT, CDR2 SNEGSKA (reference sequence). CDR3 length: 20 residues. V shed 5 bases and J 6 bases; nucleotides not matched to a gene: 27. The CDR3 coding sequence is TGCAGTGCTCGGACCCCCCTTACAGGGGGCAATTTTGGAGGGCCTGATACGCAGTATTTT. Protein sequence: CSARTPLTGGNFGGPDTQYF.

The chain has TRBV29-1 and TRBJ1-1; D is undetermined. The CDR3 length is 12 residues. CDR1 is SQVTM, CDR2 ANQGSEA, per germline. V lost 6 bases and J 10 bases, leaving 18 bases between the germline ends. The CDR3 sequence: CSVAIWDGPAFF. The CDR3, as DNA: TGCAGCGTCGCCATCTGGGATGGGCCAGCTTTCTTT.

The sample holds many counts of this clonotype. The chain couples TRBV7-9 to TRBJ2-7; no definite D call. V was cut by 2 bases and J by 6 bases, with 8 bases left in between. This CDR3 has 12 amino acids. CDR1 and CDR2 from the germline V gene are SEHNR and FQNEAQ (reference sequence). CDR3 coding DNA: TGTGCCAGCAGCTTAATGTCCGGCGAGCAGTACTTC. Translating gives CASSLMSGEQYF.

This chain uses TRBV27 with TRBJ2-1, with 8 nucleotides matching TRBD2. V lost 5 bases and J lost 4; bases outside the gene matches: 7. CDR1 and CDR2 (germline): MNHEY, SMNVEV (reference sequence). CDR3 length: 15 residues. The CDR3 sequence: CASSPASGGYNEQFF. The CDR3 bases are TGTGCCAGCAGTCCCGCCAGCGGGGGTTACAATGAGCAGTTCTTC.

About this clonotype: A read error may produce the germline difference seen at one junction end. J is TRBJ2-2 and V is TRBV5-1; TRBD2 matches 11 bases. This CDR3 region has 17 residues. Germline CDR1 SGHRS, CDR2 YFSETQ. The CDR3 sequence: CASSLGRLAGNIGELFF. The CDR3 nucleotides are TGCGCCAGCAGCTTGGGCAGACTAGCGGGGAACATCGGGGAGCTGTTTTTT.

This clonotype was recorded a few times. The junction departs from germline at one end; a sequencing error may be responsible. J is TRBJ2-3 and V is TRBV5-1; 8 bases match TRBD2. The CDR3 totals 15 residues. CDR1 and CDR2 from the germline V gene are SGHRS and YFSETQ. CDR3 bases: TGTGCCAGCAGCTTAGCGGGGAAATCCACAGATACGCAGTATTTT. It specifies CASSLAGKSTDTQYF. The entire variable domain, with the rest obtained from reference TRBV5-1 and TRBJ2-3, is as follows: KAGVTQTPRYLIKTRGQQVTLSCSPISGHRSVSWYQQTPGQGLQFLFEYFSETQRNKGNFPGRFSGRQFSNSRSEMNVSTLELGDSALYLCASSLAGKSTDTQYFGPGTRLTVL.

This clonotype was seen only once. This chain uses TRBV20-1 with TRBJ2-5, with 14 bases matching TRBD2. Germline CDR1 reads DFQATT; CDR2 reads SNEGSKA (reference sequence). Trimming cost V 3 bases and J 5 bases; bases outside gene matches: 14. The CDR3 is 18 residues long. The CDR3 DNA follows: TGCAGTGCTAGCGGTGGACTAGCGGGAGGAGTGATTGGGGAGACCCAGTACTTC. It encodes CSASGGLAGGVIGETQYF.

Only a few counts were recorded for this clonotype. V gene TRBV5-6 combines with J gene TRBJ2-7, with D uncertain. This CDR3 spans 13 amino acids. Germline V gene sequence: CDR1 SGHDT, CDR2 YYEEEE. V lost 0 bases and J 6 bases, leaving 10 bases between the germline ends. This CDR3 reads CASSLDSRSEQYF. The DNA of the CDR3 is TGTGCCAGCAGCTTGGACAGCAGGAGCGAGCAGTACTTC.

The chain is built from TRBV18 and TRBJ1-4; D unresolved. Trimming took 6 bases from V and 5 from J, leaving 10 bases between them. This CDR3 has 13 amino acids. In germline, CDR1 is KGHSH, CDR2 LQKENI. The CDR3: CASSPSGNEKLFF. As DNA, the CDR3 is TGTGCCAGCTCCCCGAGTGGGAATGAAAAACTGTTTTTT.